The entry that follows covers one T cell receptor beta chain sequence. Its target is unknown. Naive CD8 cells, CD45RO-negative and positively selected for CCR7, excluded terminally differentiated effector memory CD45RA+ cells. Donors had no recently reported acute infections or vaccinations and were HIV-negative. V was pared by 5 bases and J by 0 bases, with 10 bases between. The CDR3 is 13 residues long. Germline CDR1 is GTSNPN and CDR2 is SVGIG (reference sequence). The data were obtained in a study of shared clonotypes between healthy human individuals. Study outcomes and limitations: The study sampled only blood, and tissue repertoires likely differ. Roughly 5% of naive CD4 clonotypes were shared across a few donors.

In the original analysis: Owing to the provision of junction-only sequences devoid of quality scores by immunoSEQ, filtering differed. Profiling relied on immunoSEQ multiplex PCR, and the TCRdb table lists in-frame clones only, not all of them. V, J and clone size are those of that table, while D and trimming were read from the DNA. The sample records 2 million to 2.5 million clones, more than 85% being singletons. The sequenced sample was naive CD8+ T cells from PBMCs. This TCR came from a young man in good health. Some clones in this sample may be carry-over from other donors' samples. The gene calls are TRBV30 and TRBJ1-1; possibly TRBD1 for D (5 bases). The CDR3 DNA reads as TGTGCCTGGTCCCACAGGATGAACACTGAAGCTTTCTTT. Translating it yields CAWSHRMNTEAFF.